This entry concerns a single TCR beta chain. The antigen is unknown. This sample stems from a study of OX40 agonist ivuxolimab in advanced cancers. Study context: Patients receiving dose escalation had hepatocellular carcinoma, melanoma, renal cell or head and neck cancer. Treatment received earlier with anti-PD-1, anti-PD-L1 or anti-CTLA-4 agents was allowed, and around 36% had some.

The study's findings and limits: Averaging showed that CD8+ T cells had more expanded clones than CD4+ did.

Autoimmune disease history or systemic immunosuppression was exclusionary. The germline CDR1 and CDR2 sequences are MGHRA and YSYEKL. This CDR3 spans 15 amino acids. V dropped 1 base and J dropped 1 base, with 11 bases sitting between them. TCRdb's table, derived via immunoSEQ multiplex PCR, lists solely in-frame clones and lacks some. The sample lists about 82,000 clones, more than 80% occurring once. Here the sequenced sample was CD4+ or CD8+ T cells sorted from blood, taken in a trial of the OX40 agonist ivuxolimab. The TCR originated in an adult with an advanced solid tumor such as melanoma, head and neck, liver or kidney cancer. The chain combines TRBV4-1 with TRBJ2-7; D might be TRBD2 (6 bases). CDR3 sequence: CASSQGLDESYEQYF. CDR3 DNA: TGCGCCAGCAGCCAAGGACTAGATGAATCCTACGAGCAGTACTTC.